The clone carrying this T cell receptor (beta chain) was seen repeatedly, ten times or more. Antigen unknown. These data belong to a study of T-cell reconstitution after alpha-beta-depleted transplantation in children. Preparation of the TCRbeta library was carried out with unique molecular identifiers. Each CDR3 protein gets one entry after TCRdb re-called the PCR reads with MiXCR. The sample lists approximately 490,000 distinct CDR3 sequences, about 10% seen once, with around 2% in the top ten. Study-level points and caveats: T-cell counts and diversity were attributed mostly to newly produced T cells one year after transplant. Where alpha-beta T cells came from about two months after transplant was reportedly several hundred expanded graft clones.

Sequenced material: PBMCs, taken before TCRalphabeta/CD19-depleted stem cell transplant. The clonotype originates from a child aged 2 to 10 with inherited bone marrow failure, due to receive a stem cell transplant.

The DNA for the CDR3 is TGTGCCAGCAGACCTGCCTTGAACACCGGGGAGCTGTTTTTT. Amino acids: CASRPALNTGELFF. The chain recombines TRBV12-3 or TRBV12-4 with TRBJ2-2; no reliable D call. The ends were cut back, 6 bases at V and 1 base at J, with 9 bases in the middle. This CDR3 has 14 amino acids.